One and the same sample provided the 9 T cell receptor beta chains below, sequenced in a study of control samples from healthy donors and cancer patients (dated by TCRdb to the early 2020s). The method was the immunoSEQ multiplex PCR assay. TCRdb stores this immuneACCESS table with in-frame sequences only. Part of the clones is absent; in the studies checked, under half of the shortfall reflects unresolved V genes, and no reason is known for the rest. This sample lists about 130,000 clones; roughly 90% were detected once. The top ten constitute approximately 2% of the sample. Sequenced sample: blood. Receptor source: a woman between 50 and 59 years old in good health.

The rearrangement links TRBV3-1 (or the pseudogene TRBV3-2) to TRBJ2-3, with unresolved D. V shed 3 bases and J shed 4 bases, with 11 bases lying between them. Per the germline V gene, CDR1 is LGHDT and CDR2 is YNNKEL (reference sequence). CDR3 length equals 14 residues. The CDR3 protein is CASSQGLGPDTQYF. In DNA, the CDR3 is TGTGCCAGCAGCCAGGGCCTTGGGCCAGATACGCAGTATTTT.

The CDR3 sequence: CASSNGQLSGANVLTF. In DNA, the CDR3 is TGTGCCAGCAGCAACGGACAGCTATCTGGGGCCAACGTCCTGACTTTC. The genes are TRBV5-6 and TRBJ2-6, with D possibly matching TRBD1 (6 bases). The CDR3 covers 16 residues. V lost 4 bases to trimming and J lost 1 base, with 12 bases between them. The germline gives CDR1 SGHDT, CDR2 YYEEEE. Supplemented by reference TRBV5-6 and TRBJ2-6, the full variable domain reads DAGVTQSPTHLIKTRGQQVTLRCSPKSGHDTVSWYQQALGQGPQFIFQYYEEEERQRGNFPDRFSGHQFPNYSSELNVNALLLGDSALYLCASSNGQLSGANVLTFGAGSRLTVL.

This rearrangement joins TRBV10-3 to TRBJ1-6; maybe TRBD1 (5 bases). Per the germline V gene, CDR1 is ENHRY and CDR2 is SYGVKD. This CDR3 is 14 amino acids long. V lost 7 bases and J 7 bases, leaving 14 bases between the germline ends. As DNA, the CDR3 is TGTGCCATCATGGGGTCAGGGAACAATTCACCCCTCCACTTT. The encoded protein is CAIMGSGNNSPLHF.

V gene TRBV3-1 (or the pseudogene TRBV3-2) combines with J gene TRBJ1-2; 9 bases line up with TRBD1. CDR3 length: 14 residues. The junction had 4 bases not matched to a gene; V was cut back by 5 bases and J by 3 bases. Germline-derived CDR1 and CDR2 are LGHDT and YNNKEL (reference sequence). The CDR3 bases are TGTGCCAGCAGCACAGGGGGCGCAGACTATGGCTACACCTTC. Translation: CASSTGGADYGYTF.

This clone appeared a single time. The chain recombines TRBV4-2 with TRBJ2-5; no clear D. The germline gives CDR1 LGHNA, CDR2 YNFKEQ. Trimming shortened V by 0 bases and J by 5 bases, and 7 bases separated the two germline ends. The CDR3 extends over 13 amino acids. CDR3 sequence reads: CASSQDLEETQYF. CDR3 sequence (DNA): TGTGCCAGCAGCCAAGATTTGGAGGAGACCCAGTACTTC.

This clone appeared a single time. V and J are TRBV7-9 and TRBJ1-2; the match to TRBD1 covers 8 bases. CDR3 length: 14 amino acids. V dropped 5 bases and J dropped 4; count of bases not matched to a gene: 6. Germline V gene data show CDR1 as SEHNR and CDR2 as FQNEAQ (reference sequence). CDR3 sequence: CASSIGQGLYGYTF. Written as DNA, the CDR3 is TGTGCCAGCAGCATCGGACAGGGACTCTATGGCTACACCTTC.

The chain has TRBV7-9 and TRBJ2-7; 8 nucleotides agree with TRBD1. The CDR3 runs to 13 residues. Germline V lookup: CDR1 SEHNR, CDR2 FQNEAQ (reference sequence). After removal of 5 bases from V and 5 bases from J, the junction contained 5 bases not matched to a gene. The CDR3 DNA follows: TGTGCCAGCAGCCGGACAGGGTTGAACGAGCAGTACTTC. Protein product: CASSRTGLNEQYF.

The chain employs TRBV21-1 and TRBJ2-7; the table assigns TRBD1, which was not confirmed against the DNA. TRBV21-1 is described as a pseudogene. The length of the CDR3 is 19 residues. The CDR3 loop is CASSKEATSPGDRSYEQYF. The CDR3 bases are TGTGCCAGCAGCAAAGAGGCGACCTCCCCCGGGGACAGATCCTACGAGCAGTACTTC.

The rearrangement uses TRBV6-5 and TRBJ2-7; weak D call: TRBD2 (5 bases). Trimming shortened V by 6 bases and J by 5 bases, and 11 bases separated the two germline ends. The CDR3 contains 12 residues. CDR1 is MNHEY and CDR2 is SVGAGI in the germline V gene. The CDR3 region has the DNA TGTGCCAGCAGCAACATCGGGAACGAGCAGTACTTC. It translates to CASSNIGNEQYF.